This entry describes one TCR beta chain. Its antigen is unidentified. The data derive from a study of CD8+ T cells in alopecia areata. Once RNA had been extracted, it was reverse transcribed into cDNA to act as the sequencing template. Method: immunoSEQ multiplex PCR; TCRdb's copy keeps in-frame clones and lacks some. The table records approximately 150,000 clones, 55% of them present only once. Germline values: CDR1 MNHEY, CDR2 SVGAGI. Between the trimmed V and J ends, which lost 4 bases and 5 bases, there was a span of 13 bases. This CDR3 has 14 amino acids. General study points: Sharing of TCRs across patients appeared less clear than in mice, possibly for HLA-related reasons. It was lesional scalp, especially alopecia totalis/universalis, that showed higher clonality than normal scalp.

The authors sorted CD4+ and CD8+ T cells from PBMCs. The specimen was CD4+ T cells sorted from blood. This sequence joins TRBV6-5 and TRBJ2-3; possibly TRBD2 for D (5 bases). This clonotype was sampled from a human donor in good health. The CDR3 DNA is TGTGCCAGCAGTTTGAGGGTCTCCGGAGATACGCAGTATTTT. This codes for CASSLRVSGDTQYF.